This T cell receptor (beta chain) was sequenced for a study of T cell repertoires in cytomegalovirus infection. Details on this clonotype: The conserved final phenylalanine or tryptophan is absent from the CDR3, which likely points to a read error.

One entry per CDR3 protein, called by TCRdb with MiXCR from the reads. The sample has about 440,000 distinct CDR3 sequences, approximately 30% seen once. CDR3 length: 18 amino acids. V trimming: 5 bases; J trimming: 5 bases; junction bases outside the gene matches: 18. Germline V gene sequence: CDR1 MNHGY, CDR2 SAAAGT. This clonotype originated in a human donor in good health (CMV status not recorded). Some clones in this sample may be carry-over from other donors' samples. The sample was PBMCs. The chain couples TRBV6-8 to TRBJ2-1; 7 bases are shared with TRBD1. The CDR3 reads CASSKHLTGTNNNNEQFC. CDR3 DNA: TGTGCCAGCAGTAAACACTTGACAGGGACCAACAACAACAATGAGCAGTTCTGC.